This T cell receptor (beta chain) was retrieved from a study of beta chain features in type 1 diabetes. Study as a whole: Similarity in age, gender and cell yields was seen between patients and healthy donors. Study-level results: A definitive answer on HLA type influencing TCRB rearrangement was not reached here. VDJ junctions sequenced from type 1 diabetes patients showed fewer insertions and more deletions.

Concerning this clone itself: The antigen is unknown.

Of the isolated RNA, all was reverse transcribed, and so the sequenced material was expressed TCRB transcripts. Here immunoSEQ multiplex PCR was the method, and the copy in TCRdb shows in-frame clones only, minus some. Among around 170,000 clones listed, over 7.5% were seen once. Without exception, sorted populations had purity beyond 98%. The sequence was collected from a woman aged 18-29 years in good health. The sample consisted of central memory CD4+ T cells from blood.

The CDR3 here is CASSNRDSDNSPLHF. As DNA, the CDR3 is TGTGCCAGCAGCAATCGGGACAGCGACAATTCACCCCTCCACTTT. V gene TRBV21-1 combines with J gene TRBJ1-6; TRBD1, the table's D call, lacks a check against the DNA. TRBV21-1 is a known pseudogene. This CDR3 comprises 15 residues.